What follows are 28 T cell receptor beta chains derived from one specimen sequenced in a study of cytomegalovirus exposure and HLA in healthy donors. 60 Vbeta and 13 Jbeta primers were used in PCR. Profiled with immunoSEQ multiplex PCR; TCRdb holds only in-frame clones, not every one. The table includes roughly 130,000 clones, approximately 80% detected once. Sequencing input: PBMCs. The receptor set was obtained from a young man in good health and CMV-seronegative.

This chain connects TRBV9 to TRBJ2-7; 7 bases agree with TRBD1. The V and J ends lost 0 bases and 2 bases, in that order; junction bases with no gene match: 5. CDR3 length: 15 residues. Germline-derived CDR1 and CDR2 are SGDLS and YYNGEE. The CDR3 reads CASSVDRGQTYEQYF. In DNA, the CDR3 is TGTGCCAGCAGCGTAGACAGGGGACAGACCTACGAGCAGTACTTC.

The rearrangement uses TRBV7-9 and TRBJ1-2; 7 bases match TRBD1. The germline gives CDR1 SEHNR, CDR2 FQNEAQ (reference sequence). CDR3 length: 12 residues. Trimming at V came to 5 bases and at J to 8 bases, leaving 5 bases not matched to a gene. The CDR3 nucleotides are TGTGCCAGCAGCGTACAGGGGTGCGGCTACACCTTC. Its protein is CASSVQGCGYTF.

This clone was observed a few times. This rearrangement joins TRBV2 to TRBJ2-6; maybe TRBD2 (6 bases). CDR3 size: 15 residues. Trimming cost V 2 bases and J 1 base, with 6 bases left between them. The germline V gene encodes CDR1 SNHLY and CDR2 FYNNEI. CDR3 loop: CASSERGSGANVLTF. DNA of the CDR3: TGTGCCAGCAGTGAACGGGGGTCTGGGGCCAACGTCCTGACTTTC.

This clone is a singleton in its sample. CDR3 in amino acids: CASTSRGISNQPQHF. CDR3 DNA: TGCGCCAGCACCTCTAGGGGCATTAGCAATCAGCCCCAGCATTTT. The chain links TRBV10-1 to TRBJ1-5, with D possibly TRBD1 on 5 matching bases. There are 15 residues in the CDR3. Deletions cut 7 bases from V and 0 bases from J, with 13 bases between. Germline CDR1 reads WNHNN; CDR2 reads SYGVQD (reference sequence).

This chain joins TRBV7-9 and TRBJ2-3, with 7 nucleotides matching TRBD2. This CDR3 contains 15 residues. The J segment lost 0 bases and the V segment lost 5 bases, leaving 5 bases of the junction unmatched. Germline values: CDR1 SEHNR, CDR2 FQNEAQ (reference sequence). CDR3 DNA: TGTGCCAGCAGCGCGCCTAGCGGCAGCACAGATACGCAGTATTTT. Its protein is CASSAPSGSTDTQYF.

The DNA of the CDR3 is TGTGCCAGCAGCCCTGGACAGGGGCAAGGCACAGATACGCAGTATTTT. As protein: CASSPGQGQGTDTQYF. The chain couples TRBV28 to TRBJ2-3; 9 bases map to TRBD1. The CDR3 is made up of 16 amino acids. Germline-derived CDR1 and CDR2 are MDHEN and SYDVKM. V was clipped by 6 bases and J by 1 base; unmatched bases: 8.

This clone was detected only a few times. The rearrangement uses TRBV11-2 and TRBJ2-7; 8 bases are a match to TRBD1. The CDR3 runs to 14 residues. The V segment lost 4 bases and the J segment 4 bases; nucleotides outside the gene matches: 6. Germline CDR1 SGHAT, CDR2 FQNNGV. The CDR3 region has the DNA TGTGCCAGCAGCTCGGTCAGACAGGGGTACGAGCAGTACGTC. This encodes CASSSVRQGYEQYV.

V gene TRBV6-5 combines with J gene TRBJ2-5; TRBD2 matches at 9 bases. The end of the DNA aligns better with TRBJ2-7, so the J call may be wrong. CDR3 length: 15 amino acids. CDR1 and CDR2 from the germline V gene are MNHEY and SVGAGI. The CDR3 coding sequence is TGTGCCAGCCATAGCGGGAGCGGGGGGACATACGAGCAGTACTTC. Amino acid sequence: CASHSGSGGTYEQYF.

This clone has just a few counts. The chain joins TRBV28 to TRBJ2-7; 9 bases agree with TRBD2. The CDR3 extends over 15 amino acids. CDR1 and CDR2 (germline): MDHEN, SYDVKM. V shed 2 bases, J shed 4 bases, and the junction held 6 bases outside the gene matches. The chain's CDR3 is CASSLRASGKYEQYF. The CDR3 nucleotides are TGTGCCAGCAGTTTAAGGGCTAGCGGGAAATACGAGCAGTACTTC.

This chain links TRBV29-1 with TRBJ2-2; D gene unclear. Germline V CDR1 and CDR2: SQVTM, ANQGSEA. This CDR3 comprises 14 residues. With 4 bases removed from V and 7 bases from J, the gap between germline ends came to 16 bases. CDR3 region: CSVALMESGGELFF. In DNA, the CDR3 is TGCAGCGTTGCCTTGATGGAATCAGGCGGGGAGCTGTTTTTT.

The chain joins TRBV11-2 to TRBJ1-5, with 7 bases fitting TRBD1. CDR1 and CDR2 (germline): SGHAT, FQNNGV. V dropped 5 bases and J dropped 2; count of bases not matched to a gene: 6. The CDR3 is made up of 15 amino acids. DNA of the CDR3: TGTGCCAGCAGCCAGACAGGGTCTGGCAATCAGCCCCAGCATTTT. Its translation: CASSQTGSGNQPQHF.

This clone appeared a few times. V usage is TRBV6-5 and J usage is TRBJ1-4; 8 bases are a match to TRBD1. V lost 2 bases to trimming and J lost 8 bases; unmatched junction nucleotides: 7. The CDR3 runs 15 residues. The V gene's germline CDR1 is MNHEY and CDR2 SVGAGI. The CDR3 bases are TGTGCCAGCAGTTACGGGGGACAGGTCAACGAAAAACTGTTTTTT. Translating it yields CASSYGGQVNEKLFF.

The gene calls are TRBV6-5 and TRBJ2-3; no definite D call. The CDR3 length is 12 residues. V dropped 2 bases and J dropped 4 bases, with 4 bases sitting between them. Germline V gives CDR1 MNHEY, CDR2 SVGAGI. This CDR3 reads CASSYGPDTQYF. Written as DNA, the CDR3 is TGTGCCAGCAGTTACGGGCCAGATACGCAGTATTTT.

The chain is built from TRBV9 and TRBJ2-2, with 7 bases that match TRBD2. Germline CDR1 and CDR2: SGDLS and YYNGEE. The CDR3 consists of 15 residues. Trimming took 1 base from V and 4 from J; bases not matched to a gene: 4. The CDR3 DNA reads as TGTGCCAGCAGCGTAACCCCTAGCGGCACCGGGGAGCTGTTTTTT. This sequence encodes CASSVTPSGTGELFF.

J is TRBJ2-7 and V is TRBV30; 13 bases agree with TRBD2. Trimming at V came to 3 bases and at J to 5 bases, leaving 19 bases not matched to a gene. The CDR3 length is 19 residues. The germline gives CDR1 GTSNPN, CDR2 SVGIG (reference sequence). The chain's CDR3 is CAWRVPGIVAGLAGDEQYF. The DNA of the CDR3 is TGTGCCTGGAGGGTCCCAGGGATCGTCGCTGGACTAGCGGGAGACGAGCAGTACTTC.

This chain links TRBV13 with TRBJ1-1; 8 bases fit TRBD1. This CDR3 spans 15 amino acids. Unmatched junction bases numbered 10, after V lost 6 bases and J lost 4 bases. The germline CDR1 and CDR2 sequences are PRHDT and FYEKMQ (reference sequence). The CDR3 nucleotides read TGTGCCAGCAGTCGAACAGGGGGGCGTATCACTGAAGCTTTCTTT. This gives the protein CASSRTGGRITEAFF.

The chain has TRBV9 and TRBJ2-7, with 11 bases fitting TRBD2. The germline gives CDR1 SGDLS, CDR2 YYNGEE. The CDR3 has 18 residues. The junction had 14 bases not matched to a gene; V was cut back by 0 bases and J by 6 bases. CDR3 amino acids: CASSVVASGRPTLCEQYV. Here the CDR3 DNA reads TGTGCCAGCAGCGTAGTGGCTAGCGGGAGGCCGACATTGTGCGAGCAGTACGTC.

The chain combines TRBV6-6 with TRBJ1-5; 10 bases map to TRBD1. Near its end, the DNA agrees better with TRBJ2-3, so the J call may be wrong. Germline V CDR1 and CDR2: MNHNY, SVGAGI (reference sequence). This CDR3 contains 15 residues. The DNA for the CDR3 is TGTGCCAGCAGTGAGACAGGGGGCTGGAATCAGCCCCAGTATTTT. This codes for CASSETGGWNQPQYF.

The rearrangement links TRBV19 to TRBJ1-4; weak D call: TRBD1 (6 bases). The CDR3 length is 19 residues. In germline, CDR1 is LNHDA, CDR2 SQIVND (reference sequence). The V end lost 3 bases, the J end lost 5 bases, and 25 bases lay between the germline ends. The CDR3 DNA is TGTGCCAGTAGTATGCAACAGCGCGACTACTGGGGGACAAATGAAAAACTGTTTTTT. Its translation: CASSMQQRDYWGTNEKLFF.

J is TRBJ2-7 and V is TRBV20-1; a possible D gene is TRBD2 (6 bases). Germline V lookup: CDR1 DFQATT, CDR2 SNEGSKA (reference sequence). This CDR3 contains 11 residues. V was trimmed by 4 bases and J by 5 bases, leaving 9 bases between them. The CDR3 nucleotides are TGCAGTGCTACCCCGGGGGACGAGCAGTACTTC. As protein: CSATPGDEQYF.

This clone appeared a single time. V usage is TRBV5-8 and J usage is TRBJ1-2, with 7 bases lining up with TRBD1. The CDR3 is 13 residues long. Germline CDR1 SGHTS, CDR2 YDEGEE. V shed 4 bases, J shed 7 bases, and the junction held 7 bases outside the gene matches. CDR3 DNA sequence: TGTGCCAGCAGCCTCACAGGGGTTTCTGGCTACACCTTC. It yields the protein CASSLTGVSGYTF. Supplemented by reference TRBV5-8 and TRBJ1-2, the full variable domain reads EAGVTQSPTHLIKTRGQQATLRCSPISGHTSVYWYQQALGLGLQFLLWYDEGEERNRGNFPPRFSGRQFPNYSSELNVNALELEDSALYLCASSLTGVSGYTFGSGTRLTVV.

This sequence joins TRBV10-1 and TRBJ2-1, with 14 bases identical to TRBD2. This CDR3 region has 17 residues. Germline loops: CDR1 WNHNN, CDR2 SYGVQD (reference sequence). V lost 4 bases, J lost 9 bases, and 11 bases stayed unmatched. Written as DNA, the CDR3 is TGCGCCAGCAGTGCTCTAGGACTAGCGGGAGGTTTGGGTGAGCAGTTCTTC. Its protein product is CASSALGLAGGLGEQFF.

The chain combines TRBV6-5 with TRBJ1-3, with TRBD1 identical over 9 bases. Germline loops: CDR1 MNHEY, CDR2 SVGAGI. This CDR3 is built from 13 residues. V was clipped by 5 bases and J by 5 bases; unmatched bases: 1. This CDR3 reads CASSGQGRNTIYF. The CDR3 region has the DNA TGTGCCAGCAGTGGACAGGGGAGAAACACCATATATTTT.

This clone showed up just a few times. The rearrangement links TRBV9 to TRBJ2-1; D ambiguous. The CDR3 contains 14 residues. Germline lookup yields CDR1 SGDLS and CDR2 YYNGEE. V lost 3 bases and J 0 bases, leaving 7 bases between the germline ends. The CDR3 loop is CASSGRNSYNEQFF. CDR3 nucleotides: TGTGCCAGCAGCGGGAGAAACTCCTACAATGAGCAGTTCTTC.

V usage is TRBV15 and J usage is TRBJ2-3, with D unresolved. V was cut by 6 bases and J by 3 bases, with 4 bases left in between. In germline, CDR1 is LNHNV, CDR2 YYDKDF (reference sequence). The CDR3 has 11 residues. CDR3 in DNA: TGTGCCACCAGGTCGACAGATACGCAGTATTTT. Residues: CATRSTDTQYF.

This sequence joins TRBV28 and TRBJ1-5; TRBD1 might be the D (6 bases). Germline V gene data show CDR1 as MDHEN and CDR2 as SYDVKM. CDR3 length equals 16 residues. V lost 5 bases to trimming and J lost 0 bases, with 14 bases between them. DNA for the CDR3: TGTGCCAGCAGTCCCCGGACAGCTAATAGCAATCAGCCCCAGCATTTT. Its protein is CASSPRTANSNQPQHF. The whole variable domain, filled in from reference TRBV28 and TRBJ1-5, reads DVKVTQSSRYLVKRTGEKVFLECVQDMDHENMFWYRQDPGLGLRLIYFSYDVKMKEKGDIPEGYSVSREKKERFSLILESASTNQTSMYLCASSPRTANSNQPQHFGDGTRLSIL.

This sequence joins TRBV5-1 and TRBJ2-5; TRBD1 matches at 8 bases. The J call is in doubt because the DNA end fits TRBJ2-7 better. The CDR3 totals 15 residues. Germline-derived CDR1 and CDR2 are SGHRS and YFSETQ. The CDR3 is CASSKDRELPYEQYF. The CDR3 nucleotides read TGCGCCAGCAGCAAGGACAGGGAATTGCCCTACGAGCAGTACTTC.

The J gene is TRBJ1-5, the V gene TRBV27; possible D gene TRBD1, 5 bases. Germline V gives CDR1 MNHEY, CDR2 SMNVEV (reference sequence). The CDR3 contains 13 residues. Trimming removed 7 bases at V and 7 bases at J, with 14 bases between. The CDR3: CASTQGLDQPQHF. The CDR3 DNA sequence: TGTGCCAGCACTCAGGGACTTGACCAGCCCCAGCATTTT.